The present T cell receptor (beta chain) was sequenced within a study of cytomegalovirus exposure and HLA in healthy donors. Germline V gene data show CDR1 as KGHSH and CDR2 as LQKENI. The CDR3 totals 15 residues. Trimming took off 8 bases at V and 2 bases at J, with 15 bases between the two ends. Overall study results and limits: The listing of fewer than 200 TCR beta chains classed them as cytomegalovirus-associated. Later analysis showed most CMV-associated TCR beta chains appearing HLA-restricted.

Note on this clone: The antigen remains unidentified.

The PCR ran on 60 Vbeta and 13 Jbeta primers. The assay was immunoSEQ multiplex PCR, and TCRdb's table has in-frame clones only and misses some. The table has about 31,000 clones, roughly two fifths seen once. The chain has TRBV18 and TRBJ2-2; a possible D gene is TRBD2 (6 bases). This receptor was taken from a woman between 50 and 59 years old in good health and CMV-seronegative. Material: PBMCs. CDR3 nucleotide sequence: TGTGCCAGCAGACGTTCCGGGAGAAACACCGGGGAGCTGTTTTTT. Amino acids: CASRRSGRNTGELFF.